The 32 T cell receptor beta chains reported below all come from one sample, sequenced in a study of control samples from healthy donors and cancer patients. Method: immunoSEQ multiplex PCR; TCRdb's copy keeps in-frame clones and lacks some. The data hold some 120,000 clones, with 80% to 90% observed a single time. The sequencing sample was made of blood. The receptors were sampled from a man in his 60s in good health.

The V call is TRBV30, the J call TRBJ2-1, with 14 positions matching TRBD2. With V trimmed by 3 bases and J by 0 bases, 13 bases remained unmatched. The CDR3 runs 20 residues. Germline CDR1 and CDR2: GTSNPN and SVGIG (reference sequence). CDR3 loop: CAWRNRGLAGGRNSYNEQFF. CDR3 DNA sequence: TGTGCCTGGAGAAATCGAGGACTAGCGGGGGGTCGGAACTCCTACAATGAGCAGTTCTTC.

This clone has only one observation. The chain carries TRBV4-3 and TRBJ1-6; D gene uncertain. Trimming removed 0 bases at V and 0 bases at J, with 6 bases between. The CDR3 is 16 residues long. Germline lookup yields CDR1 LGHNA and CDR2 YSLEER. Here the CDR3 reads CASSQDRGSYNSPLHF. Written as DNA, the CDR3 is TGCGCCAGCAGCCAAGATCGGGGCTCCTATAATTCACCCCTCCACTTT.

This clone was detected a few times. The chain joins TRBV19 to TRBJ2-3; D may be TRBD1 (5 bases). This CDR3 contains 13 residues. The V end was cut by 4 bases, the J end by 3 bases, with 8 bases between. The V gene's germline CDR1 is LNHDA and CDR2 SQIVND (reference sequence). DNA of the CDR3: TGTGCCAGTAGTAAAAGACAGACAGATACGCAGTATTTT. This codes for CASSKRQTDTQYF.

The chain is built from TRBV6-5 and TRBJ1-2; D is possibly TRBD1 (5 bases). The CDR3 extends over 15 amino acids. Trimming stripped 2 bases from V and 8 bases from J, with 18 bases between. The V gene's germline CDR1 is MNHEY and CDR2 SVGAGI. This chain's CDR3 is CASSYGSSLGGGYTF. DNA of the CDR3: TGTGCCAGCAGTTACGGGAGCAGTCTCGGGGGGGGCTACACCTTC.

The V gene is TRBV6-5, the J gene TRBJ1-1; 7 bases map to TRBD1. CDR3 length: 15 amino acids. Unmatched junction bases numbered 7, after V lost 5 bases and J lost 1 base. The V gene's germline CDR1 is MNHEY and CDR2 SVGAGI. CDR3 sequence reads: CASSPNRGKNTEAFF. CDR3 bases: TGTGCCAGCAGTCCAAACAGGGGCAAGAACACTGAAGCTTTCTTT.

This clone was detected once. The V call is TRBV10-3, the J call TRBJ1-2; D gene uncertain. CDR1 is ENHRY, CDR2 SYGVKD, per germline. Trimming pared 9 bases from V and 4 bases from J, leaving 24 bases between. CDR3 length equals 16 residues. CDR3 in DNA: TGTGCCATTACCGGGCCCCTACAAGGTGGGGTCTATGGCTACACCTTC. Its protein product is CAITGPLQGGVYGYTF.

The rearrangement uses TRBV10-3 and TRBJ1-2, with D unresolved. Looked up from germline, CDR1 is ENHRY and CDR2 is SYGVKD. Deletions cut 0 bases from V and 4 bases from J, with 9 bases between. The CDR3 sequence is 14 residues long. The CDR3, as DNA: TGTGCCATCAGTGAGTCGGGGAGTAGCTATGGCTACACCTTC. Its protein is CAISESGSSYGYTF.

The chain couples TRBV23-1 to TRBJ1-1, with 11 bases that match TRBD1. TRBV23-1 is designated an ORF whose function remains uncertain. Trimming removed 10 bases from V and 9 bases from J; junction bases left unmatched: 25. CDR3 length equals 18 residues. CDR3 bases: TGCGCCACCAAGTCTCTCCGAGGGGGTGGACAGGGGGCGAGACAAGCTTTCTTT. This encodes CATKSLRGGGQGARQAFF.

The chain uses TRBV6-7 and TRBJ1-2; D remains unclear. TRBV6-7 qualifies as an ORF whose function is uncertain. V lost 2 bases to trimming and J lost 0 bases, with 13 bases between them. The CDR3 sequence is 16 residues long. CDR3 nucleotides: TGTGCCAGCAGTTACCCCGACGCTCTAGCTAACTATGGCTACACCTTC. Its translation: CASSYPDALANYGYTF.

The chain is built from TRBV19 and TRBJ2-7; TRBD1 is a possible D gene (6 bases). V lost 6 bases to trimming and J lost 3 bases, with 9 bases between them. Germline V gene sequence: CDR1 LNHDA, CDR2 SQIVND (reference sequence). The CDR3 runs to 12 residues. The CDR3: CASSLQGYEQYF. The CDR3 DNA is TGTGCCAGTAGCCTACAGGGCTACGAGCAGTACTTC.

The chain is built from TRBV6-1 and TRBJ1-2; TRBD1 aligns across 8 bases. This CDR3 spans 14 amino acids. Germline loops: CDR1 MNHNS, CDR2 SASEGT. V shed 3 bases, J shed 4 bases, and the junction held 4 bases outside the gene matches. DNA for the CDR3: TGTGCCAGCAGTGATTTCACAGGGGGCTATGGCTACACCTTC. Translating it yields CASSDFTGGYGYTF.

This clone was recorded a few times. The V and J genes are TRBV7-9 and TRBJ1-3; no clear D gene. The CDR3 is 12 residues long. V was shortened by 6 bases and J by 0 bases, with 3 bases between the two germline ends. CDR1 is SEHNR, CDR2 FQNEAQ, per germline (reference sequence). The CDR3 here is CASRSSGNTIYF. The DNA of the CDR3 is TGTGCCAGCAGGAGCTCTGGAAACACCATATATTTT.

About this clone itself: Other nucleotide sequences from this sample produce the same CDR3. The chain couples TRBV3-1 (or the pseudogene TRBV3-2) to TRBJ1-1, with D perhaps TRBD1 (6 bases). The CDR3 contains 13 residues. Germline CDR1 LGHDT, CDR2 YNNKEL (reference sequence). V was trimmed by 3 bases and J by 5 bases, leaving 10 bases between them. The CDR3: CASSQGAGTEAFF. CDR3 coding DNA: TGTGCCAGCAGCCAGGGGGCAGGAACTGAAGCTTTCTTT.

The V and J genes are TRBV20-1 and TRBJ1-1; possibly TRBD1 for D (5 bases). Trimming shortened V by 6 bases and J by 5 bases, and 10 bases separated the two germline ends. Germline loops: CDR1 DFQATT, CDR2 SNEGSKA (reference sequence). The CDR3 is 11 amino acids. The CDR3 DNA is TGCAGTGCCGTGGGGGGAACTGAAGCTTTCTTT. Protein: CSAVGGTEAFF.

This clone was counted once. This chain uses TRBV7-9 with TRBJ1-5; perhaps TRBD1 as D (6 bases). V shed 1 base and J shed 3 bases, with 7 bases lying between them. The CDR3 is made up of 14 amino acids. The V gene's germline CDR1 is SEHNR and CDR2 FQNEAQ (reference sequence). This CDR3 is CASSLGQDNQPQHF. CDR3 bases: TGTGCCAGCAGCTTAGGACAGGACAATCAGCCCCAGCATTTT.

The J gene is TRBJ1-3, the V gene TRBV27, with 10 bases that match TRBD1. With V trimmed by 3 bases and J by 4 bases, 3 bases remained unmatched. This CDR3 is built from 15 residues. Germline-derived CDR1 and CDR2 are MNHEY and SMNVEV (reference sequence). CDR3 bases: TGTGCCAGCAGTTTGACAGGGGGCATCGGAAACACCATATATTTT. Translating gives CASSLTGGIGNTIYF.

This chain connects TRBV6-1 to TRBJ2-3; D perhaps matches TRBD2 (6 bases). This CDR3 comprises 15 residues. From germline, CDR1 is MNHNS and CDR2 SASEGT. Trimming stripped 2 bases from V and 1 base from J, with 10 bases between. The CDR3 sequence: CASSEIASGTDTQYF. DNA for the CDR3: TGTGCCAGCAGTGAAATCGCTAGCGGCACAGATACGCAGTATTTT.

Here the CDR3 DNA reads TGTGCCAGCAGCCAAGTGGGACCCGTAATTCTTCCGGGCCGGCAGAGCTCCTACGAGCAGTACTTC. Its protein is CASSQVGPVILPGRQSSYEQYF. The V gene is TRBV3-1 (or the pseudogene TRBV3-2), the J gene TRBJ2-7; TRBD1 or TRBD2 may be the D gene (5 bases each). Germline CDR1 is LGHDT and CDR2 is YNNKEL (reference sequence). The length of the CDR3 is 22 residues. V was clipped by 1 base and J by 0 bases, with 31 bases between them.

This clone has a handful of counts. This chain's CDR3 is CASRRQGALALSYNEQFF. CDR3 nucleotides: TGTGCCAGCAGGAGACAGGGGGCGCTTGCTCTCTCCTACAATGAGCAGTTCTTC. The chain joins TRBV28 to TRBJ2-1, with TRBD1 identical over 10 bases. In germline, CDR1 is MDHEN, CDR2 SYDVKM. This CDR3 spans 18 amino acids. The junction had 11 bases not matched to a gene; V was cut back by 6 bases and J by 0 bases. The entire variable domain, with the rest obtained from reference TRBV28 and TRBJ2-1, is as follows: DVKVTQSSRYLVKRTGEKVFLECVQDMDHENMFWYRQDPGLGLRLIYFSYDVKMKEKGDIPEGYSVSREKKERFSLILESASTNQTSMYLCASRRQGALALSYNEQFFGPGTRLTVL.

V gene TRBV5-4 combines with J gene TRBJ2-7, with D maybe TRBD1 (5 bases). Germline CDR1 is SGHNT and CDR2 is YYREEE (reference sequence). This CDR3 spans 14 amino acids. Between the trimmed V and J ends, which lost 0 bases and 1 base, there was a span of 8 bases. The CDR3 region has the DNA TGTGCCAGCAGCTTGGGGCAGGGTTCCTACGAGCAGTACTTC. Protein sequence: CASSLGQGSYEQYF.

This clone has only a few counts. V usage is TRBV30 and J usage is TRBJ1-2; D unclear. CDR1 is GTSNPN and CDR2 is SVGIG in the germline V gene (reference sequence). The V end was cut by 2 bases, the J end by 1 base, with 14 bases between. This CDR3 has 15 residues. CDR3 bases: TGTGCCTGGAGTATCGGGATACTTCGTAACTATGGCTACACCTTC. It is translated as CAWSIGILRNYGYTF.

The J gene is TRBJ2-6, the V gene TRBV5-1; the match to TRBD1 covers 8 bases. The CDR3 spans 18 residues. CDR1 and CDR2 (germline): SGHRS, YFSETQ. Germline trimming cut 4 bases from V and 2 bases from J; bases unmatched to any gene: 11. The CDR3 bases are TGCGCCAGCAGCCCCGAGATGACAGGGGTCACTGGGGCCAACGTCCTGACTTTC. Encoded protein: CASSPEMTGVTGANVLTF.

V gene TRBV28 combines with J gene TRBJ1-5, with D perhaps TRBD1 (6 bases). Germline V lookup: CDR1 MDHEN, CDR2 SYDVKM. The CDR3 is 15 amino acids. V gave up 1 base and J gave up 2 bases, with 9 bases separating them. CDR3 sequence (DNA): TGTGCCAGCAGTTTATCCCGACAGGGCAATCAGCCCCAGCATTTT. Translation: CASSLSRQGNQPQHF.

This chain joins TRBV9 and TRBJ2-2; possible D gene TRBD1, 6 bases. CDR3 length equals 15 residues. Trimming pared 3 bases from V and 5 bases from J, leaving 14 bases between. The germline CDR1 and CDR2 sequences are SGDLS and YYNGEE. In DNA form, the CDR3 reads TGTGCCAGCAGCGCCAACACTCAGGGGACCGGGGAGCTGTTTTTT. The encoded protein is CASSANTQGTGELFF.

V and J are TRBV7-9 and TRBJ2-1, with 11 positions matching TRBD2. The germline CDR1 and CDR2 sequences are SEHNR and FQNEAQ (reference sequence). The trim removed 1 base at V and 6 bases at J, leaving 8 bases unmatched. The CDR3 is made up of 17 amino acids. CDR3 residues: CASSLGASGGPFNEQFF. The CDR3, as DNA: TGTGCCAGCAGCTTAGGGGCTAGCGGGGGGCCCTTCAATGAGCAGTTCTTC.

The rearrangement uses TRBV7-9 and TRBJ2-7, with no clear D. The CDR3 is 12 amino acids. Germline V gene sequence: CDR1 SEHNR, CDR2 FQNEAQ (reference sequence). Trimming cost V 1 base and J 9 bases, with 10 bases left between them. The chain's CDR3 is CASSLELAVQYF. The CDR3, as DNA: TGTGCCAGCAGCTTAGAACTGGCTGTGCAGTACTTC.

The gene calls are TRBV7-8 and TRBJ2-2; perhaps D is TRBD1 or TRBD2 (5 bases each). Trimming took off 0 bases at V and 5 bases at J, with 7 bases between the two ends. The germline V gene encodes CDR1 SGHVS and CDR2 FQNEAQ. The CDR3 consists of 14 residues. The CDR3 sequence: CASSLAGVTGELFF. CDR3 DNA sequence: TGTGCCAGCAGCTTAGCGGGGGTTACCGGGGAGCTGTTTTTT.

The V call is TRBV5-1, the J call TRBJ1-5; D gene ambiguous. CDR3 length equals 14 residues. Germline assignment: CDR1 SGHRS and CDR2 YFSETQ. Trimming took off 0 bases at V and 8 bases at J, with 12 bases between the two ends. This chain's CDR3 is CASSLEAGGEPQHF. CDR3 bases: TGCGCCAGCAGCTTGGAGGCGGGCGGCGAGCCCCAGCATTTT.

The J gene is TRBJ1-2, the V gene TRBV5-1; the D gene is possibly TRBD1 (6 bases). The V gene's germline CDR1 is SGHRS and CDR2 YFSETQ. The length of the CDR3 is 15 residues. The V gene lost 0 bases and the J gene lost 6 bases, with 15 bases spanning the gap. The CDR3 sequence: CASSLVGGSGNGYTF. The CDR3 nucleotides are TGCGCCAGCAGCTTGGTAGGGGGATCTGGTAATGGCTACACCTTC.

This clone was seen a single time. V gene TRBV7-9 combines with J gene TRBJ2-3; 8 bases are a match to TRBD2. V dropped 8 bases and J dropped 6; count of bases not matched to a gene: 16. CDR3 length: 16 amino acids. Germline CDR1 is SEHNR and CDR2 is FQNEAQ (reference sequence). Written as DNA, the CDR3 is TGTGCCAGCGAGTCAACGGGACTAGGGAGTCCTGATACGCAGTATTTT. Protein: CASESTGLGSPDTQYF.

J is TRBJ2-1 and V is TRBV18; possibly TRBD1 or TRBD2 for D (5 bases each). Trimming removed 3 bases at V and 9 bases at J, with 18 bases between. From germline, CDR1 is KGHSH and CDR2 LQKENI. The CDR3 totals 15 residues. CDR3 amino acids: CASSPEGTDVGEQFF. The CDR3 nucleotides are TGTGCCAGCTCACCTGAAGGGACCGATGTGGGTGAGCAGTTCTTC.

The chain uses TRBV7-2 and TRBJ2-6; unclear D gene. Trimming left V 1 base short and J 1 base short, with 5 bases between. The CDR3 is 15 amino acids. Per the germline V gene, CDR1 is SGHTA and CDR2 is FQGNSA. The CDR3 nucleotides are TGTGCCAGCAGCTTAGTCGGATCTGGGGCCAACGTCCTGACTTTC. As protein: CASSLVGSGANVLTF.